This entry lists 24 T cell receptor beta chains sequenced from one sample in a study of blood T cell repertoires in COVID-19. Using immunoSEQ multiplex PCR, the repertoire was profiled, and TCRdb retains in-frame clones only, with some absent. The sample holds 120,000 to 150,000 clones, roughly 84% seen once. The sequencing sample was made of peripheral blood. Receptors were obtained from a human donor in a cohort sampled during active COVID-19.

V gene TRBV21-1 combines with J gene TRBJ2-7; the tabulated D call, TRBD2, remains unverified against the DNA. TRBV21-1 is deemed a pseudogene. The length of the CDR3 is 12 residues. The CDR3 spells CASSTTYYEQYV. The CDR3 DNA follows: TGTGCCAGCAGCACCACCTACTACGAGCAGTACGTC.

The chain carries TRBV5-1 and TRBJ2-3; D ambiguous. The V gene lost 1 base and the J gene lost 2 bases, with 17 bases spanning the gap. Looked up from germline, CDR1 is SGHRS and CDR2 is YFSETQ. CDR3 length equals 17 residues. DNA for the CDR3: TGCGCCAGCAGCTTGCCCGATTCAGGTCCTTTCACAGATACGCAGTATTTT. Residues: CASSLPDSGPFTDTQYF.

This clone was recorded only once. The chain employs TRBV5-6 and TRBJ2-7; weak D call: TRBD1 (5 bases). CDR1 and CDR2 from the germline V gene are SGHDT and YYEEEE. CDR3 length: 12 amino acids. Deletions cut 4 bases from V and 7 bases from J, with 12 bases between. CDR3 sequence reads: CASSPDRKEQYV. Written as DNA, the CDR3 is TGTGCCAGCAGCCCCGACAGAAAGGAGCAGTACGTC.

V usage is TRBV9 and J usage is TRBJ2-3, with 12 bases fitting TRBD2. Germline V lookup: CDR1 SGDLS, CDR2 YYNGEE. V shed 2 bases, J shed 4 bases, and the junction held 5 bases outside the gene matches. There are 16 residues in the CDR3. CDR3 region: CASSVTTSGGADTQYF. CDR3 coding DNA: TGTGCCAGCAGCGTTACGACTAGCGGGGGTGCAGATACGCAGTATTTT.

The V gene is TRBV25-1, the J gene TRBJ1-2, with TRBD1 matching 8 bases. The junction had 16 bases not matched to a gene; V was cut back by 7 bases and J by 6 bases. The germline gives CDR1 MGHDK, CDR2 SYGVNS. The CDR3 covers 16 residues. Here the CDR3 DNA reads TGTGCCAGCACCCCAACCTACTCCAGGGGGCCTCATGGCTACACCTTC. Translation gives CASTPTYSRGPHGYTF.

This clone was detected once. V and J are TRBV25-1 and TRBJ2-7, with TRBD1 matching 9 bases. CDR1 and CDR2 (germline): MGHDK, SYGVNS. V lost 4 bases, J lost 6 bases, and 4 bases stayed unmatched. The CDR3 length is 13 residues. CDR3 DNA sequence: TGTGCCAGCAGTGGACAGGGGGAGGTCGAGCAGTACTTC. This codes for CASSGQGEVEQYF.

The chain uses TRBV19 and TRBJ1-1; no clear D. The ends were cut back, 5 bases at V and 2 bases at J, with 12 bases in the middle. This CDR3 region has 14 residues. CDR1 and CDR2 (germline): LNHDA, SQIVND (reference sequence). CDR3 DNA: TGTGCCAGTAGTCCGCCCCGGGGTAACACTGAAGCTTTCTTT. This sequence encodes CASSPPRGNTEAFF. Full variable domain (outside the CDR3, taken from reference TRBV19 and TRBJ1-1): DGGITQSPKYLFRKEGQNVTLSCEQNLNHDAMYWYRQDPGQGLRLIYYSQIVNDFQKGDIAEGYSVSREKKESFPLTVTSAQKNPTAFYLCASSPPRGNTEAFFGQGTRLTVV.

This clone was observed once. The chain recombines TRBV15 with TRBJ1-5; 7 nucleotides align to TRBD1. This CDR3 comprises 16 residues. Germline values: CDR1 LNHNV, CDR2 YYDKDF (reference sequence). With V trimmed by 3 bases and J by 4 bases, 9 bases remained unmatched. The CDR3: CATSRGGTARNQPQHF. CDR3 sequence (DNA): TGTGCCACCAGCAGGGGTGGGACAGCCAGGAATCAGCCCCAGCATTTT.

CDR3 nucleotide sequence: TGTGCCAGCAGCGCTGCAGGGAAGGGAGCTTTCTTT. Translation gives CASSAAGKGAFF. This rearrangement joins TRBV7-9 to TRBJ1-1, with D possibly TRBD1 on 5 matching bases. Deletions cut 5 bases from V and 10 bases from J, with 14 bases between. This CDR3 has 12 amino acids. Germline V gene lookup returns CDR1 SEHNR and CDR2 FQNEAQ (reference sequence).

The chain uses TRBV11-3 and TRBJ2-7; D is uncertain. Trimming cost V 0 bases and J 2 bases, with 11 bases left between them. This CDR3 is built from 15 residues. In germline, CDR1 is SGHNT, CDR2 YENEEA. The CDR3 DNA follows: TGTGCCAGCAGCTTAGAAGGAGATGGCCCCTACGAGCAGTACTTC. Translated, it gives CASSLEGDGPYEQYF.

Here the CDR3 reads CASSLQQGGEQYV. CDR3 in DNA: TGTGCCAGCAGCCTACAACAGGGGGGCGAGCAGTACGTC. The V gene is TRBV13, the J gene TRBJ2-7; 8 bases are shared with TRBD1. The length of the CDR3 is 13 residues. Germline V gene lookup returns CDR1 PRHDT and CDR2 FYEKMQ (reference sequence). The trim removed 5 bases at V and 6 bases at J, leaving 6 bases unmatched.

The chain is built from TRBV2 and TRBJ2-5; 13 nucleotides agree with TRBD2. V lost 4 bases to trimming and J lost 10 bases; unmatched junction nucleotides: 6. The CDR3 length is 14 residues. Germline values: CDR1 SNHLY, CDR2 FYNNEI. This CDR3 reads CASSGGTSGNHQYF. The DNA for the CDR3 is TGTGCCAGCAGTGGTGGGACTAGCGGGAACCACCAGTACTTC.

This clone was seen a single time. The chain employs TRBV19 and TRBJ1-1; no clear D. Germline values: CDR1 LNHDA, CDR2 SQIVND (reference sequence). This CDR3 region has 12 residues. The V end lost 5 bases, the J end lost 4 bases, and 8 bases lay between the germline ends. The DNA of the CDR3 is TGTGCCAGTAGTTCACATCCCACTGAAGCTTTCTTT. Its protein product is CASSSHPTEAFF.

The chain is built from TRBV7-6 and TRBJ2-3; a possible D gene is TRBD2 (5 bases). The CDR3 runs 14 residues. Trimming pared 4 bases from V and 2 bases from J, leaving 10 bases between. CDR1 and CDR2 from the germline V gene are SGHVS and FNYEAQ. CDR3 residues: CASSSDRDTDTQYF. The CDR3 DNA reads TGTGCCAGCAGCTCGGACCGGGACACAGATACGCAGTATTTT.

The rearrangement joins TRBV6-5 to TRBJ1-5, with TRBD1 matching 7 bases. Germline V gives CDR1 MNHEY, CDR2 SVGAGI. The CDR3 sequence is 15 residues long. The ends lost 6 bases at V and 1 base at J; junction bases unmatched: 6. The CDR3 region is CASRRQGGSNQPQHF. In DNA, the CDR3 is TGTGCCAGCAGAAGACAGGGCGGGAGCAATCAGCCCCAGCATTTT.

This rearrangement joins TRBV7-2 to TRBJ1-5; D is perhaps TRBD1 (6 bases). This CDR3 comprises 19 residues. The V and J ends lost 5 bases and 0 bases respectively, with 23 bases between them. Germline loops: CDR1 SGHTA, CDR2 FQGNSA. The chain's CDR3 is CASSPPPGEGVYSNQPQHF. The CDR3 bases are TGTGCCAGCAGCCCTCCCCCCGGGGAGGGGGTGTATAGCAATCAGCCCCAGCATTTT.

The chain combines TRBV19 with TRBJ1-2; unclear D gene. CDR3 size: 12 residues. Deletions cut 6 bases from V and 7 bases from J, with 12 bases between. The germline CDR1 and CDR2 sequences are LNHDA and SQIVND (reference sequence). In DNA, the CDR3 is TGTGCCAGTAGCCGTTGGTCGAGTGGCTACACCTTC. Amino acids: CASSRWSSGYTF.

The J gene is TRBJ1-5, the V gene TRBV4-1; 9 positions match TRBD1. The CDR3 is made up of 19 amino acids. Per the germline V gene, CDR1 is MGHRA and CDR2 is YSYEKL. V lost 6 bases, J lost 5 bases, and 20 bases stayed unmatched. Here the CDR3 reads CASRLEDRGPESVYQPQHF. In nucleotides, the CDR3 is TGCGCCAGCAGACTTGAGGACAGGGGACCGGAGTCAGTGTATCAGCCCCAGCATTTT.

Concerning this clone: Other nucleotide sequences from this sample produce the same CDR3. This chain uses TRBV5-1 with TRBJ1-3, with D unclear. The CDR3 sequence is 15 residues long. Trimming removed 0 bases from V and 0 bases from J, with 7 bases in between. Germline lookup yields CDR1 SGHRS and CDR2 YFSETQ. The CDR3 spells CASSLVGSSGNTIYF. In DNA, the CDR3 is TGCGCCAGCAGCTTGGTAGGGAGCTCTGGAAACACCATATATTTT.

This chain links TRBV6-5 with TRBJ2-1; 7 bases match TRBD2. Trimming cost V 5 bases and J 4 bases; bases outside gene matches: 8. The V gene's germline CDR1 is MNHEY and CDR2 SVGAGI. CDR3 length equals 15 residues. CDR3 residues: CASSRLAVGYNEQFF. The CDR3 coding sequence is TGTGCCAGCAGTCGTCTAGCGGTCGGATACAATGAGCAGTTCTTC.

This rearrangement joins TRBV2 to TRBJ2-5; 14 positions agree with TRBD2. The CDR3 consists of 18 residues. The ends lost 7 bases at V and 4 bases at J; junction bases unmatched: 14. Per the germline V gene, CDR1 is SNHLY and CDR2 is FYNNEI. CDR3 nucleotide sequence: TGTGCCAGCACCCTGACTAGCGGGAGGGCCGGCATGCGAGAGACCCAGTACTTC. Its translation is CASTLTSGRAGMRETQYF.

The V gene is TRBV28, the J gene TRBJ2-3, with TRBD2 as a possible D gene (6 bases). Per the germline V gene, CDR1 is MDHEN and CDR2 is SYDVKM. The V end lost 8 bases, the J end lost 2 bases, and 11 bases lay between the germline ends. The CDR3 length is 13 residues. In nucleotides, the CDR3 is TGTGCCAGCGGGAGGCCCCTCACAGATACGCAGTATTTT. The encoded protein is CASGRPLTDTQYF.

The chain recombines TRBV7-2 with TRBJ1-1; no reliable D call. This CDR3 region has 13 residues. Germline-derived CDR1 and CDR2 are SGHTA and FQGNSA. Trimming took off 2 bases at V and 1 base at J, with 5 bases between the two ends. DNA for the CDR3: TGTGCCAGCAGCTTACACAAGAACACTGAAGCTTTCTTT. It is translated as CASSLHKNTEAFF.

The genes are TRBV2 and TRBJ1-5; a weak D match, TRBD1 (5 bases). Per the germline V gene, CDR1 is SNHLY and CDR2 is FYNNEI. Between the trimmed V and J ends, which lost 6 bases and 4 bases, there was a span of 13 bases. CDR3 size: 14 residues. CDR3 coding DNA: TGTGCCAGCAGGGAGGGGTCTACTAATCAGCCCCAGCATTTT. Protein product: CASREGSTNQPQHF.